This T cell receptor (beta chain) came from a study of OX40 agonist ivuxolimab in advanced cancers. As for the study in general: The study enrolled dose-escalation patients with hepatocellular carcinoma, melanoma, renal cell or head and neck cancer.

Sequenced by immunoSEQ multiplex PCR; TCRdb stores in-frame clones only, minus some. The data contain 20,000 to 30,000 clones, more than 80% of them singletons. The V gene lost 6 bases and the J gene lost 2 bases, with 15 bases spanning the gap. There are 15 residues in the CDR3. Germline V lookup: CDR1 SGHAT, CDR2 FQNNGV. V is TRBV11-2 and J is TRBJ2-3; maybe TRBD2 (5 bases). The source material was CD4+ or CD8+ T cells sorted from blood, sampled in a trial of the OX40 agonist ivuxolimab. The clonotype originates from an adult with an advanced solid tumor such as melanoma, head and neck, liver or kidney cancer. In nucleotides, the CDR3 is TGTGCCAGCAGTTATACGGGATTCGACACAGATACGCAGTATTTT. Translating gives CASSYTGFDTDTQYF.